The sequence of this T cell receptor (beta chain) was determined in a study of blood T cell dynamics during melanoma immunotherapy. V was cut by 5 bases and J by 2 bases, with 15 bases left in between. The CDR3 has 16 residues. Per the germline V gene, CDR1 is MDHEN and CDR2 is SYDVKM. Time point meaning: pre-treatment baseline. This table comes from immunoSEQ multiplex PCR, and its TCRdb copy is limited to in-frame clones, with some not included. The sample contains approximately 6,100 clones, roughly nine tenths of which appear only once. This receptor was identified in a human donor with melanoma. The genes are TRBV28 and TRBJ2-2, with D tentatively TRBD1 (5 bases). The sequenced sample was blood, obtained from a patient treated with checkpoint blockade. This chain's CDR3 is CASSTPQGVNTGELFF. CDR3 sequence (DNA): TGTGCCAGCAGTACGCCCCAGGGTGTCAACACCGGGGAGCTGTTTTTT.